The clone carrying this TCR beta chain was detected only once. The antigen remains unidentified. TCRdb's table, derived via immunoSEQ multiplex PCR, lists solely in-frame clones and lacks some. The sample consists of 140,000 to 150,000 clones, 90% to 95% of them appearing once. This sample is part of a study of T cell responses to AZD1222 COVID-19 vaccine. Findings and limits, study-wide: Among AZD1222 vaccinees, only 5 to 7 were seropositive at baseline. The study found vaccine-associated CD4 TCRs spanning spike, dominant at 160-218 and 743-854. Within unmutated variant regions lay the reported targets of nearly half of spike-specific TCRs. Donors were largely white British and mainly female; clonal diversity was possibly underestimated.

The V and J ends lost 0 bases and 4 bases respectively, with 5 bases between them. The CDR3 runs to 12 residues. Per the germline V gene, CDR1 is SGHNT and CDR2 is YYREEE (reference sequence). The input for sequencing was peripheral blood, taken on day 0 of MenACWY control vaccination. The TCR comes from an adult in good health. This chain uses TRBV5-4 with TRBJ2-7; D unresolved. DNA of the CDR3: TGTGCCAGCAGCTTGGCAGATTACGAGCAGTACTTC. Its translation is CASSLADYEQYF.